Each of the 15 T cell receptor beta chains below was sequenced from the same sample in a study of T cells in Graves' hyperthyroidism and ophthalmopathy. RNA transcripts gave rise to amplified TCR beta CDR3 regions. Carried out on the TCR CDR3, a first-round RT-PCR used the HTBI primer set. TCRdb reprocessed the multiplex PCR reads with MiXCR, giving one entry per CDR3 protein. This table holds about 720,000 distinct CDR3 sequences, around 20% found once. The sample taken for sequencing was blood. These receptors all come from a woman aged 45-60 years with Graves' hyperthyroidism that later progressed to Graves' ophthalmopathy.

The chain combines TRBV5-1 with TRBJ1-1; possible D gene TRBD1, 5 bases. V lost 0 bases, J lost 7 bases, and 16 bases lay in between. The CDR3 is 15 amino acids. CDR1 and CDR2 from the germline V gene are SGHRS and YFSETQ. As DNA, the CDR3 is TGCGCCAGCAGCTTGGAAGGGGCAAGAACAAGTGAAGCTTTCTTT. This gives the protein CASSLEGARTSEAFF.

The rearrangement joins TRBV7-2 to TRBJ2-1; no clear D gene. Germline V gives CDR1 SGHTA, CDR2 FQGNSA. V was pared by 5 bases and J by 4 bases, with 9 bases between. This CDR3 comprises 13 residues. The CDR3 DNA sequence: TGTGCCAGCAGCCCCTTCATTTACAATGAGCAGTTCTTC. It is translated as CASSPFIYNEQFF.

This clonotype was seen ten or more times. The chain joins TRBV2 to TRBJ2-2; D not resolved. With 6 bases removed from V and 1 base from J, the gap between germline ends came to 9 bases. This CDR3 has 14 amino acids. The germline V gene encodes CDR1 SNHLY and CDR2 FYNNEI. This chain's CDR3 is CASSEYMNTGELFF. CDR3 nucleotide sequence: TGTGCCAGCAGCGAATACATGAACACCGGGGAGCTGTTTTTT.

The chain carries TRBV2 and TRBJ1-4; D gene unclear. The CDR3 extends over 13 amino acids. V was trimmed by 6 bases and J by 6 bases, leaving 11 bases between them. Germline CDR1 SNHLY, CDR2 FYNNEI. CDR3 protein: CASRPERDEKLFF. CDR3 nucleotides: TGTGCCAGCAGGCCAGAACGCGATGAAAAACTGTTTTTT. Together with reference TRBV2 and TRBJ1-4, the CDR3 gives the full variable domain: EPEVTQTPSHQVTQMGQEVILRCVPISNHLYFYWYRQILGQKVEFLVSFYNNEISEKSEIFDDQFSVERPDGSNFTLKIRSTKLEDSAMYFCASRPERDEKLFFGSGTQLSVL.

This clonotype was observed a handful of times. Here the CDR3 reads CASSRDRGGSGYTF. DNA of the CDR3: TGTGCCAGCTCAAGGGACAGGGGAGGAAGCGGCTACACCTTC. V is TRBV18 and J is TRBJ1-2; 10 bases match TRBD1. This CDR3 has 14 residues. Germline V CDR1 and CDR2: KGHSH, LQKENI. Trimming removed 5 bases from V and 8 bases from J; junction bases left unmatched: 8.

The chain uses TRBV20-1 and TRBJ1-2; 9 bases are shared with TRBD1. Germline V gene data show CDR1 as DFQATT and CDR2 as SNEGSKA (reference sequence). V dropped 1 base and J dropped 8; count of bases not matched to a gene: 5. This CDR3 has 13 residues. In nucleotides, the CDR3 is TGCAGTGCTAGAGTTTGGACAGGGGTAGGCTACACCTTC. It yields the protein CSARVWTGVGYTF.

This clonotype was counted between two and nine times. The genes are TRBV4-2 and TRBJ2-2; D unresolved. V was trimmed by 0 bases and J by 5 bases, leaving 13 bases between them. This CDR3 spans 16 amino acids. CDR1 is LGHNA, CDR2 YNFKEQ, per germline. The CDR3 DNA follows: TGTGCCAGCAGCCAAGATTTCAGGCTGCTGACCGGGGAGCTGTTTTTT. As protein: CASSQDFRLLTGELFF.

The CDR3 nucleotides read TGTGCCATCGAAAGACTTAGCACAGATACGCAGTATTTT. Translated, it gives CAIERLSTDTQYF. The gene calls are TRBV10-3 and TRBJ2-3; D call uncertain. Germline values: CDR1 ENHRY, CDR2 SYGVKD. The CDR3 extends over 13 amino acids. V was clipped by 8 bases and J by 0 bases, with 9 bases between them.

The rearrangement uses TRBV6-1 and TRBJ1-6, with TRBD1 as a possible D gene (6 bases). Germline V lookup: CDR1 MNHNS, CDR2 SASEGT. The V and J ends lost 3 bases and 9 bases respectively, with 12 bases between them. This CDR3 contains 14 residues. The CDR3 region is CASSEGQALSPLHF. The CDR3 DNA is TGTGCCAGCAGTGAGGGACAAGCGCTTTCACCCCTCCACTTT.

The rearrangement links TRBV5-5 to TRBJ1-2; D uncertain. Germline loops: CDR1 SGHKS, CDR2 YYEKEE (reference sequence). The CDR3 totals 12 residues. V was trimmed by 7 bases and J by 2 bases, leaving 9 bases between them. The CDR3 coding sequence is TGTGCCAGCGGACCAGGAAACTATGGCTACACCTTC. This codes for CASGPGNYGYTF.

This clonotype was observed many times. The chain links TRBV7-4 to TRBJ1-6; D gene ambiguous. There are 13 residues in the CDR3. Trimming removed 2 bases at V and 8 bases at J, with 7 bases between. In germline, CDR1 is SGHVT, CDR2 SQSDAQ. Here the CDR3 reads CASSLTSDSPLHF. CDR3 sequence (DNA): TGTGCCAGCAGCTTAACTTCTGATTCACCCCTCCACTTT.

The chain couples TRBV7-9 to TRBJ2-3; D is perhaps TRBD2 (5 bases). Germline CDR1 is SEHNR and CDR2 is FQNEAQ (reference sequence). Between the trimmed V and J ends, which lost 5 bases and 1 base, there was a span of 13 bases. The CDR3 contains 15 residues. CDR3 nucleotide sequence: TGTGCCAGCAGCCCCCCGTTCGGGGGCACAGATACGCAGTATTTT. Protein: CASSPPFGGTDTQYF.

With respect to this clonotype: Being one base from a much bigger clone, this may be a read error. The gene calls are TRBV2 and TRBJ1-4; 8 nucleotides agree with TRBD1. This CDR3 has 15 amino acids. Looked up from germline, CDR1 is SNHLY and CDR2 is FYNNEI. V was pared by 6 bases and J by 7 bases, with 10 bases of the junction left unmatched. CDR3 in amino acids: CASSDRTGKGEKLFF. The CDR3 nucleotides read TGTGCCAGCAGCGACAGGACAGGGAAGGGTGAAAAACTGTTTTTT.

The sample holds many counts of this clonotype. The chain has TRBV18 and TRBJ1-6; 7 nucleotides line up with TRBD1. The germline V gene encodes CDR1 KGHSH and CDR2 LQKENI. CDR3 length: 16 amino acids. With V trimmed by 3 bases and J by 5 bases, 7 bases remained unmatched. The CDR3 DNA reads as TGTGCCAGCTCACCGAACCCGGGACAGAATAATTCACCCCTCCACTTT. Protein sequence: CASSPNPGQNNSPLHF.

This clonotype was observed a few times. V and J are TRBV6-1 and TRBJ1-2; 7 positions match TRBD1. The germline gives CDR1 MNHNS, CDR2 SASEGT. Trimming took 5 bases from V and 3 from J; bases not matched to a gene: 6. There are 14 residues in the CDR3. CDR3 nucleotides: TGTGCCAGCAGTCGGACAGGACGGGACTATGGCTACACCTTC. Amino acid sequence: CASSRTGRDYGYTF.